A single sample is the source of the 7 T cell receptor beta chains below, sequenced in a study of graft-versus-host responses after intestinal transplantation. Responders labeled with CFSE (approximately 200,000) were plated with approximately 200,000 irradiated, violet-dye-labeled stimulators. Some clones are missing from TCRdb's copy, which holds only in-frame ones; the method was immunoSEQ multiplex PCR. This table holds more than 15,000 clones, approximately 40% found once. The sequencing used alloreactive CD8+ T cells from a mixed lymphocyte reaction culture, collected before intestinal transplant. Subset here: CFSE-low proliferating T cells sorted from roughly 6-day pre-transplant mixed lymphocyte reaction (GvH or HvG direction). Source of these receptors: a human patient who received an intestinal transplant.

The sample holds one count of this clone. The chain uses TRBV9 and TRBJ2-7; 13 bases are a match to TRBD2. CDR1 and CDR2 (germline): SGDLS, YYNGEE. CDR3 length equals 16 residues. Unmatched junction bases numbered 5, after V lost 0 bases and J lost 5 bases. CDR3 in DNA: TGTGCCAGCAGCGTAGACAGGACTAGCGGGAGTGACGAGCAGTACTTC. It codes for CASSVDRTSGSDEQYF.

The chain combines TRBV19 with TRBJ2-1; D is possibly TRBD1 (6 bases). V gave up 5 bases and J gave up 4 bases, with 15 bases separating them. Germline loops: CDR1 LNHDA, CDR2 SQIVND (reference sequence). The CDR3 length is 15 residues. This CDR3 reads CASSPLGTIYNEQFF. CDR3 in DNA: TGTGCCAGTAGTCCCCTGGGGACAATATACAATGAGCAGTTCTTC.

In DNA form, the CDR3 reads TGTGCCATCACCGGAACCTTGTTCTCTGGGGCCAACGTCCTGACTTTC. It is translated as CAITGTLFSGANVLTF. The chain uses TRBV10-3 and TRBJ2-6; D unresolved. The CDR3 contains 16 residues. Trimming removed 7 bases from V and 0 bases from J, with 13 bases in between. The germline CDR1 and CDR2 sequences are ENHRY and SYGVKD.

This clone was seen a few times. The chain carries TRBV7-9 and TRBJ1-2; 7 bases are shared with TRBD1. CDR1 is SEHNR, CDR2 FQNEAQ, per germline (reference sequence). This CDR3 contains 16 residues. J was trimmed by 3 bases and V by 5 bases; bases with no gene match: 12. This CDR3 reads CASSHLDRYRDYGYTF. CDR3 in DNA: TGTGCCAGCAGCCACCTGGACAGGTATCGGGACTATGGCTACACCTTC. Variable domain in full (rest from reference TRBV7-9 and TRBJ1-2): DTGVSQNPRHKITKRGQNVTFRCDPISEHNRLYWYRQTLGQGPEFLTYFQNEAQLEKSRLLSDRFSAERPKGSFSTLEIQRTEQGDSAMYLCASSHLDRYRDYGYTFGSGTRLTVV.

This chain links TRBV6-6 with TRBJ2-2, with no clear D. Germline V gene lookup returns CDR1 MNHNY and CDR2 SVGAGI (reference sequence). Trimming stripped 4 bases from V and 0 bases from J, with 3 bases between. This CDR3 is 13 amino acids long. The CDR3 DNA follows: TGTGCCAGCAGTTTCTCGAACACCGGGGAGCTGTTTTTT. This gives the protein CASSFSNTGELFF.

This chain joins TRBV9 and TRBJ2-1, with D perhaps assigned TRBD1 or TRBD2 (5 bases each). Germline-derived CDR1 and CDR2 are SGDLS and YYNGEE. The V gene lost 5 bases and the J gene lost 0 bases, with 15 bases spanning the gap. This CDR3 is 16 amino acids long. CDR3 nucleotides: TGTGCCAGCAGGACCAGGGTGGGGAGCTCCTACAATGAGCAGTTCTTC. This codes for CASRTRVGSSYNEQFF. The whole variable domain, filled in from reference TRBV9 and TRBJ2-1, reads DSGVTQTPKHLITATGQRVTLRCSPRSGDLSVYWYQQSLDQGLQFLIQYYNGEERAKGNILERFSAQQFPDLHSELNLSSLELGDSALYFCASRTRVGSSYNEQFFGPGTRLTVL.

The V call is TRBV6-5, the J call TRBJ1-1, with 9 positions matching TRBD1. This CDR3 is built from 14 residues. Trimming removed 5 bases from V and 5 bases from J; junction bases left unmatched: 6. Germline V gene data show CDR1 as MNHEY and CDR2 as SVGAGI. The CDR3 spells CASSEQGARTEAFF. The CDR3 DNA is TGTGCCAGCAGTGAACAGGGGGCTCGGACTGAAGCTTTCTTT.